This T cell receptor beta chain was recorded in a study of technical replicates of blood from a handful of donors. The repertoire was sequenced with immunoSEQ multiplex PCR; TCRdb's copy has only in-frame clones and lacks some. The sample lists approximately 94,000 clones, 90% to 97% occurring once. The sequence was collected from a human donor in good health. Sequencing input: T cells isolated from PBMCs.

The CDR3 DNA sequence: TGTGCCAGCAGCGAAAGACACAAGAACACTGAAGCTTTCTTT. Protein sequence: CASSERHKNTEAFF. This rearrangement joins TRBV7-8 to TRBJ1-1; no clear D. The germline gives CDR1 SGHVS, CDR2 FQNEAQ. The CDR3 runs to 14 residues. The ends were cut back, 5 bases at V and 1 base at J, with 11 bases in the middle.